This T cell receptor beta chain derives from a study of blood T cell repertoires in COVID-19. In germline, CDR1 is LGHDT, CDR2 YNNKEL (reference sequence). Between the trimmed V and J ends, which lost 4 bases and 9 bases, there was a span of 22 bases. The CDR3 extends over 15 amino acids. Produced via immunoSEQ multiplex PCR; TCRdb's table is partial and in-frame only. Seen here are 300,000 to 400,000 clones, 88% observed once, and the top ten hold roughly 0.97%. This TCR derives from a woman aged 25 to 39 with acute COVID-19. The rearrangement uses TRBV3-1 (or the pseudogene TRBV3-2) and TRBJ2-7; D may be TRBD1 (6 bases). Sequences were obtained from PBMCs or T cells enriched from blood (not recorded which). The chain's CDR3 is CASSPSGTTALGQYF. DNA of the CDR3: TGTGCCAGCAGCCCCAGTGGGACAACCGCCTTAGGGCAGTACTTC.